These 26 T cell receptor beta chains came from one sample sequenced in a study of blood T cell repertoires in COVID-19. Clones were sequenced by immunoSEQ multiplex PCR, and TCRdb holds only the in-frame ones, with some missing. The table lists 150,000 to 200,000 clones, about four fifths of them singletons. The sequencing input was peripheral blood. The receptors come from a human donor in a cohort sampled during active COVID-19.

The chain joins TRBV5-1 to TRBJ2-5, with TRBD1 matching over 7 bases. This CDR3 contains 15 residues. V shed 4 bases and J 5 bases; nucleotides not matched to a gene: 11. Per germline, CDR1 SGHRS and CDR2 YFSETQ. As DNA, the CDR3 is TGCGCCAGCAGCGTAACTCTTGGACAGGACGAGACCCAGTACTTC. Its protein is CASSVTLGQDETQYF.

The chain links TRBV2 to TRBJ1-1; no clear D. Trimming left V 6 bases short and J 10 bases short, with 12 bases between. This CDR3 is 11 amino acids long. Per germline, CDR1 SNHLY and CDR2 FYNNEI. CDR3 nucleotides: TGTGCCAGCAGGCCCGGAGTCGGAGCTTTCTTT. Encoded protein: CASRPGVGAFF.

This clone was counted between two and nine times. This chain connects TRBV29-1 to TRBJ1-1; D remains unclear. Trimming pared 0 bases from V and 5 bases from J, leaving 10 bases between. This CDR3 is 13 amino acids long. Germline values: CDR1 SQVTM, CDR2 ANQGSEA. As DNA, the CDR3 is TGCAGCGTTGAAGACGGGGAGGTGACTGAAGCTTTCTTT. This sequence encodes CSVEDGEVTEAFF.

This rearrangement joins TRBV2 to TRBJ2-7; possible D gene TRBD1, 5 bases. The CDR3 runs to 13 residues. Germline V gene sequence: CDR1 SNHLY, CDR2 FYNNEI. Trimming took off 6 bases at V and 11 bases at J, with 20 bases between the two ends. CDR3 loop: CASSRNGQSEEYF. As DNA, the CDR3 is TGTGCCAGCAGCCGCAACGGACAATCTGAGGAGTACTTC.

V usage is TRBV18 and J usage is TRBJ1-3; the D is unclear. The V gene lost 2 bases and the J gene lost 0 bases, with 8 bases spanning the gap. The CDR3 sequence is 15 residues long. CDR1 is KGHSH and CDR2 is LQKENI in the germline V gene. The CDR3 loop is CASSPATNSGNTIYF. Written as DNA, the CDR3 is TGTGCCAGCTCACCAGCCACAAACTCTGGAAACACCATATATTTT.

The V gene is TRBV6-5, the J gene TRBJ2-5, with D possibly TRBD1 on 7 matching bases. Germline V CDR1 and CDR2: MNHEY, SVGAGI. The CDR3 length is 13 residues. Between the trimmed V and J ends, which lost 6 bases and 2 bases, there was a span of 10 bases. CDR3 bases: TGTGCCAGCAGCAGGGGGGTTCAAGAGACCCAGTACTTC. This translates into CASSRGVQETQYF.

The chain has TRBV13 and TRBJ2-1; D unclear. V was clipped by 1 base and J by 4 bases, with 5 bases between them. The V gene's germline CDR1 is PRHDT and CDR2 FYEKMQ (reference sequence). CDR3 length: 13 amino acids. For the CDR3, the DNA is TGTGCCAGCAGCTTAGTAGCATACAATGAGCAGTTCTTC. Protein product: CASSLVAYNEQFF.

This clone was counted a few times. CDR3 nucleotides: TGTGCCAGCAGCCCTGTGCCAGGGATGGGTTCACCCCTCCACTTT. This gives the protein CASSPVPGMGSPLHF. The V and J genes are TRBV3-1 (or the pseudogene TRBV3-2) and TRBJ1-6, with TRBD1 as a possible D gene (5 bases). V lost 4 bases to trimming and J lost 9 bases, with 16 bases between them. CDR3 length equals 15 residues. Germline CDR1 is LGHDT and CDR2 is YNNKEL (reference sequence).

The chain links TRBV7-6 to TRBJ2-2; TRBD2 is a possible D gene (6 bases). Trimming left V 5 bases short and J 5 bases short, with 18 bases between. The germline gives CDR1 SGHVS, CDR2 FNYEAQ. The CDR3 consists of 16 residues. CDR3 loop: CASSQNAGIRTGELFF. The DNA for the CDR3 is TGTGCCAGCAGCCAAAATGCGGGGATCAGAACCGGGGAGCTGTTTTTT.

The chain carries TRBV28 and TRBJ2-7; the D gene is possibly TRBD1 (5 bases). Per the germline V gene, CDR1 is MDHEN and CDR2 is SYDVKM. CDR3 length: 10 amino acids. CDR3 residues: CAPTGKVQYF. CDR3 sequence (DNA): TGTGCGCCCACAGGAAAGGTGCAGTACTTC.

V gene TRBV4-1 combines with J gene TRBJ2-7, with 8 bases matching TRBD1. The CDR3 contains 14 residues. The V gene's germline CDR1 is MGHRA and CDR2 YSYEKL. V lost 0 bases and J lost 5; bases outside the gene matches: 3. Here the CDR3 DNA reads TGCGCCAGCAGCCAAGAGACAGGGGCTGACGAGCAGTACTTC. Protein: CASSQETGADEQYF.

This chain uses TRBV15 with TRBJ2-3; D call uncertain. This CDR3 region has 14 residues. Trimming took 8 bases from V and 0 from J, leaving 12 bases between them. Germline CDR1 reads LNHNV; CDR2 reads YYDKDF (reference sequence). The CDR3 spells CATVEEPSTDTQYF. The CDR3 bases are TGTGCCACCGTCGAGGAACCTAGCACAGATACGCAGTATTTT. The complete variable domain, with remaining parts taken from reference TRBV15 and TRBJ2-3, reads DAMVIQNPRYQVTQFGKPVTLSCSQTLNHNVMYWYQQKSSQAPKLLFHYYDKDFNNEADTPDNFQSRRPNTSFCFLDIRSPGLGDTAMYLCATVEEPSTDTQYFGPGTRLTVL.

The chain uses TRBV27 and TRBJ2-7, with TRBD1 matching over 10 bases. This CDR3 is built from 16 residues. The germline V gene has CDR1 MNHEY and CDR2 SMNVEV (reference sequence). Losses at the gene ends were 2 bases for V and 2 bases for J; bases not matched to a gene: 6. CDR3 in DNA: TGTGCCAGCAGTTTAGGGACCGGGACAGGGGCCTACGAGCAGTACTTC. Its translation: CASSLGTGTGAYEQYF.

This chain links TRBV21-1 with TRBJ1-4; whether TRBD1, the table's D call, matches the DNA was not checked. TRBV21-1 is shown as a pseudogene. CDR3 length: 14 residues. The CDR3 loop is CASGDTETNEKLFF. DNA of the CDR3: TGTGCCAGCGGGGACACAGAAACTAATGAAAAACTGTTTTTT.

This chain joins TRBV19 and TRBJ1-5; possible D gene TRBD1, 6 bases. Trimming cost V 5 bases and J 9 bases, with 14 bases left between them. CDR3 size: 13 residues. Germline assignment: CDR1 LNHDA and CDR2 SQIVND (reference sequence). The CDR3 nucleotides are TGTGCCAGTAGTGAGGGACAACAGGGGCCCCAGCATTTT. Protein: CASSEGQQGPQHF. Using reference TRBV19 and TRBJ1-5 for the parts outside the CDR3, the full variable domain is DGGITQSPKYLFRKEGQNVTLSCEQNLNHDAMYWYRQDPGQGLRLIYYSQIVNDFQKGDIAEGYSVSREKKESFPLTVTSAQKNPTAFYLCASSEGQQGPQHFGDGTRLSIL.

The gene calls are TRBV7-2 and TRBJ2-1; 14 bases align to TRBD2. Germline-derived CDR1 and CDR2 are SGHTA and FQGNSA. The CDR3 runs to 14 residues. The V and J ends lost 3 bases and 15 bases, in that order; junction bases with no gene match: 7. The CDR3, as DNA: TGTGCCAGCAGCTTGACTAGCGGGGGGGCCGGTATGTTCTTC. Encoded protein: CASSLTSGGAGMFF.

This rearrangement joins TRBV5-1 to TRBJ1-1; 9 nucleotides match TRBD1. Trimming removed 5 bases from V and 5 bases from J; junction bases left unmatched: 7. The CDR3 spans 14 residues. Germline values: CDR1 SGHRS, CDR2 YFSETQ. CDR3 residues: CASSLQGARTEAFF. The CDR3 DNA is TGCGCCAGCAGTTTACAGGGGGCGCGGACTGAAGCTTTCTTT. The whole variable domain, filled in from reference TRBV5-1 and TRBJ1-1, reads KAGVTQTPRYLIKTRGQQVTLSCSPISGHRSVSWYQQTPGQGLQFLFEYFSETQRNKGNFPGRFSGRQFSNSRSEMNVSTLELGDSALYLCASSLQGARTEAFFGQGTRLTVV.

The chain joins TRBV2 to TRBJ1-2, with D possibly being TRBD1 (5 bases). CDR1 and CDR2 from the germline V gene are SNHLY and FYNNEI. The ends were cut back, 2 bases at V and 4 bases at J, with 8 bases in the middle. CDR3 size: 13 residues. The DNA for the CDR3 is TGTGCCAGCAGTGAAACCAGGGTCTATGGCTACACCTTC. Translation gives CASSETRVYGYTF. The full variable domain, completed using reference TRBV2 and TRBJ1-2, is EPEVTQTPSHQVTQMGQEVILRCVPISNHLYFYWYRQILGQKVEFLVSFYNNEISEKSEIFDDQFSVERPDGSNFTLKIRSTKLEDSAMYFCASSETRVYGYTFGSGTRLTVV.

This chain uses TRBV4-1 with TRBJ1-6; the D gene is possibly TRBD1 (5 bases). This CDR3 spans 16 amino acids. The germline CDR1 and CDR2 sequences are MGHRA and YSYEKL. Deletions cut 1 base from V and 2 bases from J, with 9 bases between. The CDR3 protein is CASSQGRGAYNSPLHF. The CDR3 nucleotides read TGCGCCAGCAGCCAAGGCCGGGGGGCCTATAATTCACCCCTCCACTTT.

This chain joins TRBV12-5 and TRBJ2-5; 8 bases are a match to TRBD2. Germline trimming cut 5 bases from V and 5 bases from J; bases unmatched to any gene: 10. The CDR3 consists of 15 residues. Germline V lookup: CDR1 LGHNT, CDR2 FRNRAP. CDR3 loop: CASGLPGGGEETQYF. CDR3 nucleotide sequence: TGTGCTAGTGGTCTCCCCGGGGGGGGTGAGGAGACCCAGTACTTC.

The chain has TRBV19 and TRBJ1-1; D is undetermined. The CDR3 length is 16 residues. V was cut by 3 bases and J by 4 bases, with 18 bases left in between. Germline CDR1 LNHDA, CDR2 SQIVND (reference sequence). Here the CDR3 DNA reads TGTGCCAGTAGTATTAGTGGCACCCTCGGGAGCACTGAAGCTTTCTTT. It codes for CASSISGTLGSTEAFF.

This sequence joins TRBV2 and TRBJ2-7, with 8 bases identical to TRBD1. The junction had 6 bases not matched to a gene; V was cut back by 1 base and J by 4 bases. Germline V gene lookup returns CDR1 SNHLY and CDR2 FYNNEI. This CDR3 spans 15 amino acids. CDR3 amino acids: CASSEEQGAVYEQYF. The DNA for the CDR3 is TGTGCCAGCAGTGAAGAGCAGGGGGCCGTTTACGAGCAGTACTTC.

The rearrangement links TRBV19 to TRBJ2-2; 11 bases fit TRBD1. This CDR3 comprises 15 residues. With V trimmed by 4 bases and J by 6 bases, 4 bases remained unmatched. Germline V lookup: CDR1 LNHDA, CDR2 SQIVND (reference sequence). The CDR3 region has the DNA TGTGCCAGTAGTAGAACGGGACAGGGGGCCGGGGAGCTGTTTTTT. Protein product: CASSRTGQGAGELFF.

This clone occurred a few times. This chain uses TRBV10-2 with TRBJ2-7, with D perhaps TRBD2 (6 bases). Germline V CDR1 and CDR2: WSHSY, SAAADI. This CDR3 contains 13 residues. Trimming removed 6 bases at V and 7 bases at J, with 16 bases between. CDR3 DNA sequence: TGCGCCAGCAGCTGGGACCGGGGAGGTGAGCAGTACTTC. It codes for CASSWDRGGEQYF.

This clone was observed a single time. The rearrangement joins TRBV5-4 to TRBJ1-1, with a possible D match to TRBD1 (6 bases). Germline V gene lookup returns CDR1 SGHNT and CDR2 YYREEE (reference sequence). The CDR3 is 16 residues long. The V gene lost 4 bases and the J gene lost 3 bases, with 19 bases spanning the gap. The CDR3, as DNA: TGTGCCAGCAGCCCAGACAGGCGGAGAACGGACACTGAAGCTTTCTTT. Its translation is CASSPDRRRTDTEAFF.

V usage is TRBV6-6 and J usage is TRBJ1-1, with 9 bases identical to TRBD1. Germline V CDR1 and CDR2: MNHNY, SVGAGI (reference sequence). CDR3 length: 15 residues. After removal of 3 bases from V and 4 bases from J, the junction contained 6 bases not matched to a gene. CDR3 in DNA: TGTGCCAGCAGTTATCAGGGGACAGGGCCCACTGAAGCTTTCTTT. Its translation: CASSYQGTGPTEAFF.